This TCR beta chain was identified in a study of regulatory T cells in long-lasting Graves disease. Study-level findings and limits: Newly diagnosed Graves' patients had higher TCR diversity than persistent ones.

Comment on this clonotype: Its target is not known.

Trimming cost V 5 bases and J 7 bases, with 18 bases left between them. CDR1 and CDR2 (germline): SGHTA, FQGNSA. CDR3 length equals 14 residues. Libraries of TCR beta came from iRepertoire HTBI primers plus Arm-PCR of CDR3 regions. TCRdb redid the calling of the multiplex PCR reads with MiXCR, one entry per CDR3 protein. The table records approximately 540,000 distinct CDR3 sequences, 12% of them present only once. Indicated time point: newly diagnosed GD, antithyroid drugs for less than 3 months. Scientists built the TCR library using RNA that was extracted from PBMCs. These data were also filed under a second study, of T cells in Graves' hyperthyroidism and ophthalmopathy. Per that paper: When the TCR CDR3 underwent first-round RT-PCR, the HTBI primer set was used.

The chain employs TRBV7-2 and TRBJ2-7; D is unresolved. The sample consisted of peripheral blood mononuclear cells (PBMCs), taken at new diagnosis, from a patient treated with antithyroid drugs. The TCR was taken from a woman aged 25-40 years with Graves disease. The CDR3 DNA reads TGTGCCAGCAGCCCCGCGATAAGGCCCTGGGAGCAGTACTTC. Protein sequence: CASSPAIRPWEQYF. Using reference TRBV7-2 and TRBJ2-7 for the parts outside the CDR3, the full variable domain is GAGVSQSPSNKVTEKGKDVELRCDPISGHTALYWYRQSLGQGLEFLIYFQGNSAPDKSGLPSDRFSAERTGGSVSTLTIQRTQQEDSAVYLCASSPAIRPWEQYFGPGTRLTVT.